This T cell receptor (beta chain) stems from a study of T cell clones after liver transplantation. Across the study: Timepoints were pre-transplant, pre-withdrawal, and after withdrawal was completed or failed. Study-wide findings and caveats: Conclusions were preliminary, with small, heterogeneous patient groups.

Germline values: CDR1 ENHRY, CDR2 SYGVKD. Trimming took 0 bases from V and 2 from J, leaving 10 bases between them. The CDR3 loop spans 15 amino acids. Unstimulated PBMCs were sorted into CD3+CD4+ and CD3+CD8+ populations. About this clone itself: The antigen remains undetermined.

TCRdb's table, derived via immunoSEQ multiplex PCR, lists solely in-frame clones and lacks some. The sample consists of 40,000 to 65,000 clones, around 84% of them appearing once. The sequences come from CD4+ T cells from blood, collected before liver transplant. This clonotype was sampled from a human donor who received a liver transplant. J is TRBJ1-1 and V is TRBV10-3; D gene uncertain. The CDR3 spells CAISESRIRNTEAFF. The CDR3 DNA reads TGTGCCATCAGTGAGTCGAGGATCCGTAACACTGAAGCTTTCTTT.